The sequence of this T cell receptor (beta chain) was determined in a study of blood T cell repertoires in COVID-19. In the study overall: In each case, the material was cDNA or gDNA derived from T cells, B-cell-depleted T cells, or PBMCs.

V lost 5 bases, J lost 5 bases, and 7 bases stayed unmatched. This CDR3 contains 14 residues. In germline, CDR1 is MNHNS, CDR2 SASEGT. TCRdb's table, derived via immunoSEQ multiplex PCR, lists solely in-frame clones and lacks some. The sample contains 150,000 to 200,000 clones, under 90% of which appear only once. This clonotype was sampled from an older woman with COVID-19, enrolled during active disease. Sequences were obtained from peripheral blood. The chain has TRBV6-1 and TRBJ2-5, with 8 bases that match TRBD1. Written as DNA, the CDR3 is TGTGCCAGCAGTCTGGGCAGGGGGCTGGAGACCCAGTACTTC. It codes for CASSLGRGLETQYF.